This T cell receptor (beta chain) was identified in a study of regulatory T cells in long-lasting Graves disease. The sample's time point: newly diagnosed GD, antithyroid drugs for less than 3 months. Preparation of the TCR library used RNA extracted from PBMCs. In building TCR beta libraries, iRepertoire HTBI primers were used together with Arm-PCR of CDR3 regions. TCRdb itself ran the multiplex PCR reads through MiXCR, one entry per CDR3 protein. The sample contains approximately 400,000 distinct CDR3 sequences, 15% of which appear only once. The sample also formed part of further work on T cells in Graves' hyperthyroidism and ophthalmopathy.

The sequence derives from a woman in her forties with Graves disease. Specimen: peripheral blood mononuclear cells (PBMCs), collected at new diagnosis, from a patient treated with antithyroid drugs.

CDR3 region: CASRDPGLATEQYF. The CDR3 coding sequence is TGTGCCAGTAGAGATCCGGGACTAGCAACCGAGCAGTACTTC. The chain combines TRBV19 with TRBJ2-7; 9 nucleotides match TRBD2. The length of the CDR3 is 14 residues. With V trimmed by 6 bases and J by 6 bases, 9 bases remained unmatched. Germline lookup yields CDR1 LNHDA and CDR2 SQIVND (reference sequence).